This T cell receptor (beta chain) derives from a study of T-cell reconstitution after alpha-beta-depleted transplantation in children. Broader study findings: Where some patients showed high TCRbeta diversity at day 60, it came from recipient T cells and thymic progenitors that had survived. Reportedly, alpha-beta T cells present about two months post-transplant originated from several hundred expanded clones of graft origin. Fresh T-cell production supplied most of the T-cell counts and diversity seen one year after transplant.

This CDR3 has 12 amino acids. V lost 3 bases and J 0 bases, leaving 6 bases between the germline ends. Per the germline V gene, CDR1 is DFQATT and CDR2 is SNEGSKA (reference sequence). This clonotype was detected many times. The antigen is unknown. Preparation of the TCRbeta library used unique molecular identifiers. MiXCR was run by TCRdb on the PCR reads, yielding one entry per CDR3 protein. The sample lists around 700,000 distinct CDR3 sequences, about an eighth occurring once. The V gene is TRBV20-1, the J gene TRBJ2-7, with no clear D. The specimen was PBMCs, collected before TCRalphabeta/CD19-depleted stem cell transplant. This TCR came from a girl aged 2-10 years with congenital amegakaryocytic thrombocytopenia, due to receive a stem cell transplant. The chain's CDR3 is CSASPSSYEQYF. CDR3 nucleotides: TGCAGTGCTAGTCCTAGCTCCTACGAGCAGTACTTC.